The present T cell receptor beta chain was sequenced within a study of shared clonotypes between healthy human individuals. Study summary: Two women and three men aged 18 to 49 made up the donors.

Execution of the assay was at deep level. Ten immunoSEQ deep assay plates held the unsorted PBMC DNA. The protocol was immunoSEQ multiplex PCR, while the TCRdb copy is restricted to in-frame clones and leaves out a portion. Of around 500,000 clones in the sample, about 76% were seen once. Adult Caucasians living in Nashville, Tennessee made up all of the donors. Trimming pared 4 bases from V and 3 bases from J, leaving 9 bases between. The CDR3 sequence is 13 residues long. The germline gives CDR1 ENHRY, CDR2 SYGVKD. The TCR originated in a woman aged 40-49 years in good health. Some clones in this sample may be carry-over from other donors' samples. V gene TRBV10-3 combines with J gene TRBJ2-5, with D possibly matching TRBD1 (5 bases). Input material: PBMCs. CDR3 DNA sequence: TGTGCCATCAGTGTCGTCAGGGAAGAGACCCAGTACTTC. Its protein product is CAISVVREETQYF.